A single sample is the source of the 27 T cell receptor beta chains below, sequenced in a study of blood T cell repertoires in COVID-19. Produced via immunoSEQ multiplex PCR; TCRdb's table is partial and in-frame only. Of 180,000 or so clones in the sample, more than 70% are singletons; the top ten hold around 7.8%. The source material was peripheral blood. These receptors originate from a woman between 55 and 75 years old with acute or convalescent COVID-19.

As for this clone: The sample holds other DNA sequences that translate to the same CDR3. The V call is TRBV6-5, the J call TRBJ2-2; the match to TRBD1 covers 10 bases. The V and J ends lost 6 bases and 2 bases, in that order; junction bases with no gene match: 3. This CDR3 region has 15 residues. The germline CDR1 and CDR2 sequences are MNHEY and SVGAGI. The CDR3 region is CASRRTGGNTGELFF. CDR3 DNA sequence: TGTGCCAGCAGACGGACAGGGGGAAACACCGGGGAGCTGTTTTTT.

The chain carries TRBV5-1 and TRBJ2-1, with D possibly TRBD1 on 5 matching bases. In germline, CDR1 is SGHRS, CDR2 YFSETQ. CDR3 length: 15 residues. With 7 bases removed from V and 5 bases from J, the gap between germline ends came to 19 bases. The CDR3 is CASASGISVDNEQFF. CDR3 nucleotide sequence: TGCGCCAGCGCGTCAGGGATTAGTGTCGACAATGAGCAGTTCTTC.

This sequence joins TRBV6-5 and TRBJ1-5, with D possibly matching TRBD1 (5 bases). The CDR3 runs to 14 residues. Deletions cut 4 bases from V and 7 bases from J, with 14 bases between. From germline, CDR1 is MNHEY and CDR2 SVGAGI. The CDR3 region has the DNA TGTGCCAGCAGTTTTGCGGCAGGGAGGCAGCCCCAGCATTTT. Translation gives CASSFAAGRQPQHF.

The chain uses TRBV3-1 (or the pseudogene TRBV3-2) and TRBJ2-3, with 14 bases aligning to TRBD2. CDR1 and CDR2 from the germline V gene are LGHDT and YNNKEL (reference sequence). The CDR3 is 15 amino acids. The V and J ends lost 4 bases and 9 bases, in that order; junction bases with no gene match: 6. CDR3 bases: TGTGCCAGCAGCCCCGGGACTAGCGGGAGTCAAACGCAGTATTTT. Amino acid sequence: CASSPGTSGSQTQYF.

This chain uses TRBV5-6 with TRBJ2-1; TRBD1 matches at 10 bases. The V gene's germline CDR1 is SGHDT and CDR2 YYEEEE. V was clipped by 4 bases and J by 6 bases; unmatched bases: 7. The CDR3 consists of 15 residues. CDR3 coding DNA: TGTGCCAGCAGCCGGCTTGGGACAGGGGTCAATGAGCAGTTCTTC. It encodes CASSRLGTGVNEQFF.

The chain uses TRBV18 and TRBJ1-2; 8 nucleotides match TRBD1. The length of the CDR3 is 14 residues. The V and J ends lost 5 bases and 4 bases, in that order; junction bases with no gene match: 6. The germline CDR1 and CDR2 sequences are KGHSH and LQKENI. In DNA form, the CDR3 reads TGTGCCAGCTCAGACAGGGGACGGTTCTATGGCTACACCTTC. Translation gives CASSDRGRFYGYTF.

The chain carries TRBV21-1 and TRBJ1-6; the table's TRBD1 call for D was not verified on the DNA. TRBV21-1 is a pseudogene locus. The CDR3 extends over 20 amino acids. CDR3 nucleotide sequence: TGTGCCAGCGACATCGGTCCCGACAGGTTTATTATAGCAGGTAATTCACCCCTCCACTTT. It specifies CASDIGPDRFIIAGNSPLHF.

The V and J genes are TRBV6-5 and TRBJ1-2, with D possibly being TRBD1 (5 bases). Germline V gene lookup returns CDR1 MNHEY and CDR2 SVGAGI. The ends were cut back, 2 bases at V and 4 bases at J, with 8 bases in the middle. The CDR3 spans 13 residues. CDR3 nucleotides: TGTGCCAGCAGTTACAACCAGGGCTATGGCTACACCTTC. It codes for CASSYNQGYGYTF.

The chain carries TRBV3-1 (or the pseudogene TRBV3-2) and TRBJ2-3; D ambiguous. The CDR3 sequence is 12 residues long. The V end was cut by 1 base, the J end by 4 bases, with 3 bases between. Looked up from germline, CDR1 is LGHDT and CDR2 is YNNKEL (reference sequence). In DNA form, the CDR3 reads TGTGCCAGCAGCCAAGTCTCAGATACGCAGTATTTT. It is translated as CASSQVSDTQYF.

The V and J genes are TRBV19 and TRBJ2-3, with 7 positions matching TRBD1. The germline gives CDR1 LNHDA, CDR2 SQIVND (reference sequence). There are 15 residues in the CDR3. Trimming took 8 bases from V and 6 from J; bases not matched to a gene: 14. The CDR3 DNA reads as TGTGCCAGTGAAGGCGTAACAGGGGAAGGGGATACGCAGTATTTT. Translating gives CASEGVTGEGDTQYF.

Only one count was recorded for this clone. The chain combines TRBV14 with TRBJ1-3; 7 bases align to TRBD1. The germline gives CDR1 SGHDN, CDR2 FVKESK. This CDR3 region has 15 residues. J was trimmed by 2 bases and V by 3 bases; bases with no gene match: 4. The CDR3 sequence is CASSHRQGTGNTIYF. CDR3 bases: TGTGCCAGCAGCCACAGACAGGGAACTGGAAACACCATATATTTT.

The chain is built from TRBV5-1 and TRBJ2-5; D is possibly TRBD2 (6 bases). The CDR3 extends over 13 amino acids. V lost 4 bases and J 5 bases, leaving 12 bases between the germline ends. Germline lookup yields CDR1 SGHRS and CDR2 YFSETQ. CDR3 DNA: TGCGCCAGCAGCCCCGAGGAGGGGGAGACCCAGTACTTC. It codes for CASSPEEGETQYF.

This chain links TRBV11-1 with TRBJ2-7, with unresolved D. The ends were cut back, 1 base at V and 1 base at J, with 8 bases in the middle. Germline lookup yields CDR1 SGHAT and CDR2 FQDESV (reference sequence). CDR3 size: 14 residues. CDR3 coding DNA: TGTGCCAGCAGCTTAGGATTAGCATCCTACGAGCAGTACTTC. It translates to CASSLGLASYEQYF. Using reference TRBV11-1 and TRBJ2-7 for the parts outside the CDR3, the full variable domain is EAEVAQSPRYKITEKSQAVAFWCDPISGHATLYWYRQILGQGPELLVQFQDESVVDDSQLPKDRFSAERLKGVDSTLKIQPAELGDSAMYLCASSLGLASYEQYFGPGTRLTVT.

This chain connects TRBV6-2 or TRBV6-3 to TRBJ2-2; D call uncertain. CDR3 length: 14 residues. CDR1 is MNHEY and CDR2 is SVGEGT in the germline V gene. V gave up 6 bases and J gave up 0 bases, with 8 bases separating them. Written as DNA, the CDR3 is TGTGCCAGCAGCCCCTCCCCGAACACCGGGGAGCTGTTTTTT. Translating it yields CASSPSPNTGELFF.

V gene TRBV19 combines with J gene TRBJ1-2; 11 bases fit TRBD1. The J segment lost 6 bases and the V segment lost 6 bases, leaving 9 bases of the junction unmatched. CDR3 length equals 15 residues. Germline V CDR1 and CDR2: LNHDA, SQIVND (reference sequence). The chain's CDR3 is CASRMGQGGADGYTF. CDR3 coding DNA: TGTGCCAGTAGGATGGGACAGGGGGGAGCGGATGGCTACACCTTC.

This clone was picked up a small number of times. The chain uses TRBV13 and TRBJ1-2; tentative D call: TRBD1 (5 bases). V lost 0 bases and J lost 7, with 15 bases in between. Germline V gene lookup returns CDR1 PRHDT and CDR2 FYEKMQ (reference sequence). The CDR3 contains 15 residues. The DNA for the CDR3 is TGTGCCAGCAGCTTAGGTGGTCAGGGAGGCGGTGGCTACACCTTC. As protein: CASSLGGQGGGGYTF. The full variable domain, in which reference TRBV13 and TRBJ1-2 provide the parts outside the CDR3, is AAGVIQSPRHLIKEKRETATLKCYPIPRHDTVYWYQQGPGQDPQFLISFYEKMQSDKGSIPDRFSAQQFSDYHSELNMSSLELGDSALYFCASSLGGQGGGGYTFGSGTRLTVV.

The chain recombines TRBV24-1 with TRBJ2-2; 8 nucleotides match TRBD2. In germline, CDR1 is KGHDR, CDR2 SFDVKD. The J segment lost 0 bases and the V segment lost 3 bases, leaving 5 bases of the junction unmatched. This CDR3 has 17 amino acids. The chain's CDR3 is CATSDTSGSSNTGELFF. The CDR3 DNA sequence: TGTGCCACCAGTGATACTAGCGGCAGTTCGAACACCGGGGAGCTGTTTTTT.

V is TRBV5-1 and J is TRBJ1-1; 8 bases fit TRBD1. Germline V gene sequence: CDR1 SGHRS, CDR2 YFSETQ. J lost 11 bases, V lost 3 bases, and 9 bases had no gene match. There are 13 residues in the CDR3. The CDR3 spells CASSSPTGDTAFF. Here the CDR3 DNA reads TGCGCCAGCAGCTCCCCGACAGGGGACACGGCTTTCTTT.

The rearrangement joins TRBV6-5 to TRBJ1-3; D possibly corresponds to TRBD1 (6 bases). The CDR3 spans 12 residues. V was cut by 7 bases and J by 4 bases, with 8 bases left in between. The V gene's germline CDR1 is MNHEY and CDR2 SVGAGI. CDR3 DNA sequence: TGTGCCAGCAAGACAGGCGGAAACACCATATATTTT. As protein: CASKTGGNTIYF.

V usage is TRBV7-2 and J usage is TRBJ1-4, with 9 bases fitting TRBD1. This CDR3 contains 15 residues. Germline CDR1 reads SGHTA; CDR2 reads FQGNSA. Germline trimming cut 1 base from V and 7 bases from J; bases unmatched to any gene: 4. The CDR3 DNA reads TGTGCCAGCAGCTTAGGAGGGACAGGGACTGAAAAACTGTTTTTT. Protein product: CASSLGGTGTEKLFF.

This chain joins TRBV11-3 and TRBJ1-2, with a weak D call TRBD1 (6 bases). The CDR3 runs 15 residues. Trimming shortened V by 1 base and J by 7 bases, and 16 bases separated the two germline ends. CDR1 SGHNT and CDR2 YENEEA come from the germline V gene. CDR3 DNA: TGTGCCAGCAGCTTAGGGTCGCAGGGGCCTGTTGGCTACACCTTC. It yields the protein CASSLGSQGPVGYTF.

A few counts support this clone. The CDR3: CASSSPGRGYGYTF. In DNA form, the CDR3 reads TGTGCCAGCAGTTCTCCTGGCAGGGGCTATGGCTACACCTTC. The chain combines TRBV6-5 with TRBJ1-2; weak D call: TRBD1 (6 bases). V was clipped by 4 bases and J by 4 bases, with 13 bases between them. This CDR3 contains 14 residues. The germline CDR1 and CDR2 sequences are MNHEY and SVGAGI.

The chain carries TRBV3-1 (or the pseudogene TRBV3-2) and TRBJ1-5; D is undetermined. Germline assignment: CDR1 LGHDT and CDR2 YNNKEL (reference sequence). Between the trimmed V and J ends, which lost 6 bases and 0 bases, there was a span of 6 bases. This CDR3 has 13 residues. The CDR3 protein is CASSPNSNQPQHF. Written as DNA, the CDR3 is TGTGCCAGCAGTCCCAATAGCAATCAGCCCCAGCATTTT.

The V and J genes are TRBV10-3 and TRBJ2-1, with D perhaps TRBD2 (5 bases). The germline V gene encodes CDR1 ENHRY and CDR2 SYGVKD. Deletions cut 0 bases from V and 11 bases from J, with 8 bases between. The CDR3 extends over 12 amino acids. The CDR3 is CAISESDYQQFF. DNA of the CDR3: TGTGCCATCAGTGAGTCAGACTACCAGCAGTTCTTC.

V usage is TRBV19 and J usage is TRBJ1-5, with 7 bases aligning to TRBD1. The CDR3 sequence is 15 residues long. V was clipped by 7 bases and J by 0 bases; unmatched bases: 6. CDR1 LNHDA and CDR2 SQIVND come from the germline V gene (reference sequence). In DNA, the CDR3 is TGTGCCAGTATTGGGGGACAGTATAGCAATCAGCCCCAGCATTTT. Its translation is CASIGGQYSNQPQHF.

The rearrangement joins TRBV5-1 to TRBJ1-1; 7 positions match TRBD1. Germline values: CDR1 SGHRS, CDR2 YFSETQ. The CDR3 has 13 amino acids. The V gene end was trimmed by 4 bases and the J gene end by 3 bases; junction bases not matched to a gene: 3. The CDR3 nucleotides are TGCGCCAGCAGCCTGCAGGGGGACACTGAAGCTTTCTTT. It encodes CASSLQGDTEAFF. The variable domain in full, with the rest retrieved from reference TRBV5-1 and TRBJ1-1, is KAGVTQTPRYLIKTRGQQVTLSCSPISGHRSVSWYQQTPGQGLQFLFEYFSETQRNKGNFPGRFSGRQFSNSRSEMNVSTLELGDSALYLCASSLQGDTEAFFGQGTRLTVV.

DNA of the CDR3: TGTGCCAGCACCTCCCGGGGGAAAGCTGAAGCTTTCTTT. As protein: CASTSRGKAEAFF. J is TRBJ1-1 and V is TRBV12-3 or TRBV12-4; the D gene is possibly TRBD1 (5 bases). Between the trimmed V and J ends, which lost 7 bases and 6 bases, there was a span of 15 bases. This CDR3 region has 13 residues.